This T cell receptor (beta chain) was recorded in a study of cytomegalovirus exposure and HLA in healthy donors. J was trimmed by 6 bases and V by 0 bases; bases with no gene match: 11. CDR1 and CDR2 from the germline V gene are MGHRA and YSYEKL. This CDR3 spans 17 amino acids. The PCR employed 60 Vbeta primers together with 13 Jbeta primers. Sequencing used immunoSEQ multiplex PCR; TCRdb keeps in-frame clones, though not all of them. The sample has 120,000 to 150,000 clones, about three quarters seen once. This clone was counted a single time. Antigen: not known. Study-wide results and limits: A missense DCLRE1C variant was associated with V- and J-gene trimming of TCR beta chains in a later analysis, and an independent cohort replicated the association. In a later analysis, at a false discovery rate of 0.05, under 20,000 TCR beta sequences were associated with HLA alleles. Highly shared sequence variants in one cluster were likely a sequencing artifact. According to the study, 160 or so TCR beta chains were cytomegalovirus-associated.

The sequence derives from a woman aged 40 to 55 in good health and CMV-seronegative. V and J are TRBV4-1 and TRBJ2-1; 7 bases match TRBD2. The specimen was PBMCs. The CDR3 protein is CASSQESRASGPNEQFF. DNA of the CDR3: TGCGCCAGCAGCCAAGAGTCTCGTGCTAGCGGTCCCAATGAGCAGTTCTTC.